The clone carrying this TCR beta chain has at least ten counts. The antigen is undetermined. This CDR3 contains 16 residues. Germline V gene lookup returns CDR1 SGHTA and CDR2 FQGNSA. Losses at the gene ends were 2 bases for V and 4 bases for J; bases not matched to a gene: 4. This sample is part of a study of T cell repertoires in cytomegalovirus infection. Looking at the study overall: Recently identified HLA-C-restricted and well-studied HLA-B-restricted CMV epitopes were used. Matching HLA type, along with CMV infection, was indicated by public TCR beta signatures. Points from the study as a whole: The study identified carriers of CMV plus the relevant HLA from cumulative public TCR beta family frequency. Clonotype analysis showed dominance of the ex vivo response by HLA-C-restricted CMV-specific TCR beta clonotypes.

Each CDR3 protein is one row after TCRdb ran MiXCR on the reads. The sample shows just under 500,000 distinct CDR3 sequences, roughly a third of them seen only once. The receptor's source is a human donor in good health (CMV status not recorded). Some clones in this sample may be carry-over from other donors' samples. The rearrangement uses TRBV7-2 and TRBJ2-1; 11 bases map to TRBD2. Source: cultured PBMCs, taken from culture after CMV antigen stimulation. In nucleotides, the CDR3 is TGTGCCAGCAGCTTATTAGGGACTAGCGGTTACAATGAGCAGTTCTTC. Amino acid sequence: CASSLLGTSGYNEQFF.